This is a list of T cell receptor beta chains from one sample in a study of cytomegalovirus exposure and HLA in healthy donors. The table came from immunoSEQ multiplex PCR; TCRdb's copy has only in-frame clones and leaves some out. Of over 150,000 clones detected, 60% to 85% appear once; the ten largest clones hold around 3%. Source material: PBMCs. The receptors shown here come from a woman aged 50 to 60 in good health and CMV-seropositive. Both conserved end residues are part of each CDR3. Fields, in order: V gene, J gene, CDR3 protein.

>TRBV5-1|TRBJ2-1
CASSLGGLSYNEQFF
>TRBV6-1|TRBJ2-1
CASSAAGYSYNEQFF
>TRBV5-1|TRBJ2-7
CASSLEGLTSGEQYF
>TRBV27|TRBJ1-6
CASSLGRPTIFSSYNSPLHF
>TRBV5-1|TRBJ2-3
CASSWTSSTDTQYF
>TRBV19|TRBJ1-1
CASSIGGFEAFF
>TRBV4-2|TRBJ1-1
CASSQDRFGTEAFF
>TRBV12-5|TRBJ2-5
CASGGDRGQTQYF
>TRBV7-9|TRBJ2-5
CASSEQGPETQYF
>TRBV6-5|TRBJ2-7
CASKSRPSSYEQYF
>TRBV30|TRBJ2-4
CAWTHGGGVNIQYF
>TRBV5-1|TRBJ2-2
CASRLDSNTGELFF
>TRBV5-4|TRBJ1-1
CASSFRGRTEAFF
>TRBV5-6|TRBJ1-6
CASSLVFGGYNSPLHF
>TRBV2|TRBJ2-7
CASSVLRDSEQYF
>TRBV5-1|TRBJ2-2
CAGTGTGGPGELFF
>TRBV6-1|TRBJ2-7
CASSVSGYEQYF
>TRBV10-3|TRBJ1-1
CATRQGQNTEAFF
>TRBV5-1|TRBJ2-4
CASNSIAGGLNIQYF
>TRBV27|TRBJ2-3
CASSLSISGGYDTQYF
>TRBV25-1|TRBJ2-2
CASSDPDRGEAGELFF
>TRBV2|TRBJ1-5
CASSGTGGIQPQHF
>TRBV9|TRBJ1-2
CASSGRLAYGYTF
>TRBV7-9|TRBJ1-5
CASSLSGNQPQHF
>TRBV10-1|TRBJ1-2
CASLPRAGVLHGYTF
>TRBV6-1|TRBJ2-2
CASNRDSTTGELFF
>TRBV27|TRBJ2-1
CASSLGGGALTEQFF
>TRBV5-1|TRBJ2-2
CASRTGTSGGAVAGELFF
>TRBV11-2|TRBJ1-1
CASSLDWAGGNTEAFF
>TRBV7-9|TRBJ2-3
CASSAVQGWTDTQYF
>TRBV19|TRBJ2-2
CASSMGDWNTGELFF
>TRBV2|TRBJ1-6
CASSLPGSSPLHF
>TRBV29-1|TRBJ1-1
CSVDRQGGTEAFF
>TRBV5-1|TRBJ1-1
CASHQGGEYGTEAFF
>TRBV5-1|TRBJ1-1
CASSLIGQGNGEAFF
>TRBV5-1|TRBJ1-5
CASSLEGNSNQPQHF
>TRBV30|TRBJ1-5
CAWSARGGNQPQHF
>TRBV5-1|TRBJ2-5
CASSGALRQGAETQYF
>TRBV29-1|TRBJ2-7
CSALGTGDLREQYF
>TRBV7-9|TRBJ2-1
CSSSPGQGENYNEQFF
>TRBV5-4|TRBJ1-2
CASSSVGGWGYTF
>TRBV19|TRBJ2-1
CASKISGGLGGEQFF
>TRBV5-1|TRBJ1-1
CASSLLSGGLGEAFF
>TRBV9|TRBJ2-1
CASTQGGLAAGEQFF
>TRBV30|TRBJ2-3
CAWSAQGPGLDTQYF
>TRBV19|TRBJ1-1
CASTEGNTEAFF
>TRBV6-1|TRBJ2-1
CASRLLAGGANEQFF
>TRBV5-4|TRBJ1-6
CASSLQRGNSPLHF
>TRBV27|TRBJ1-1
CASSTRGGRAPTEAFF
>TRBV6-6|TRBJ1-1
CASSLKGGEAEAFF
>TRBV19|TRBJ1-5
CASSTRSSQPQHF
>TRBV6-5|TRBJ2-7
CASSYRDRDFEQYF
>TRBV10-3|TRBJ2-2
CAISGTGQNTGELFF
>TRBV10-3|TRBJ2-1
CAISELAGPGNEQFF
>TRBV7-9|TRBJ2-1
CASSPRAGGVYVNEQFF
>TRBV7-6|TRBJ2-3
CASSARGGSPPDTQYF
>TRBV18|TRBJ2-3
CASSPLDTYTDTQYF
>TRBV15|TRBJ2-2
CATSRGQETGELFF
>TRBV6-1|TRBJ1-2
CAGQNRGGYTF